This T cell receptor beta chain derives from a study of graft-versus-host responses after intestinal transplantation. Background on the study: Multivisceral, liver-intestinal, or isolated intestinal grafts went to recipients. Recipients were all induced with anti-thymocyte globulin, then given tacrolimus and steroids for around three years.

The assay was immunoSEQ multiplex PCR, and TCRdb's table has in-frame clones only and misses some. The sample yields 96,000 or so clones, more than 85% seen once. The germline gives CDR1 LGHNA, CDR2 YSLEER. Losses at the gene ends were 5 bases for V and 2 bases for J; bases not matched to a gene: 6. The CDR3 runs to 15 residues. This clone appeared a single time. Its cognate antigen is unknown. Study-level points and caveats: The marrow of recipients harbored GvH clones, and ileum or blood showed some of them first. Circulating GvH clone levels at their peak were associated with HvG declines (early post-transplant).

V is TRBV4-3 and J is TRBJ2-5; 9 nucleotides align to TRBD2. The sequencing used unstimulated CD4+ T cells sorted from spleen or lymph node cells, collected before intestinal transplant. This TCR was sampled from a human donor who received an intestinal transplant. The CDR3 is CASSGRGGVQETQYF. CDR3 bases: TGCGCCAGCAGCGGGCGGGGGGGCGTACAAGAGACCCAGTACTTC.